This T cell receptor beta chain was observed in a study of response to subunit inactivated influenza vaccine. With 7 bases removed from V and 2 bases from J, the gap between germline ends came to 15 bases. Looked up from germline, CDR1 is MDHEN and CDR2 is SYDVKM. The CDR3 length is 15 residues. Study observations and caveats: The authors suggested that every seasonal influenza vaccination recruits few new T cells.

MiXCR, run by TCRdb on the RT-PCR reads, gives a single entry per CDR3 protein. Of about 480,000 distinct CDR3 sequences listed, roughly 9.8% are singletons. On this clonotype itself: Its matching antigen is unknown.

This sequence was found in a man aged 45 to 65 who received an inactivated influenza vaccine. The sample was PBMCs from blood, taken roughly 48 days after vaccination. This chain joins TRBV28 and TRBJ2-1, with D possibly TRBD2 on 6 matching bases. CDR3 sequence reads: CASTLTSSAYNEQFF. The CDR3 DNA is TGTGCCAGCACCCTGACTAGTTCGGCCTACAATGAGCAGTTCTTC. Using reference TRBV28 and TRBJ2-1 for the parts outside the CDR3, the full variable domain is DVKVTQSSRYLVKRTGEKVFLECVQDMDHENMFWYRQDPGLGLRLIYFSYDVKMKEKGDIPEGYSVSREKKERFSLILESASTNQTSMYLCASTLTSSAYNEQFFGPGTRLTVL.